This T cell receptor beta chain was sequenced in a study of OX40 agonist ivuxolimab in advanced cancers. For the study at large: Patients assigned to dose escalation were diagnosed with hepatocellular carcinoma, melanoma, renal cell or head and neck cancer. Points from the study as a whole: In the 0.1 to 3.0 mg/kg range, CD4+ and CD8+ blood T cells had expanded clonally by week 6.

Produced via immunoSEQ multiplex PCR; TCRdb's table is partial and in-frame only. The sample has roughly 28,000 clones; 83% are singletons. As to this clone: Its antigen is as yet unknown.

V was pared by 3 bases and J by 5 bases, with 10 bases between. This CDR3 is built from 13 residues. Germline lookup yields CDR1 LNHDA and CDR2 SQIVND (reference sequence). V usage is TRBV19 and J usage is TRBJ1-2, with a tentative D call TRBD1 (5 bases). This specimen was CD4+ or CD8+ T cells sorted from blood, taken in a trial of the OX40 agonist ivuxolimab. The receptor was derived from an adult with an advanced solid tumor such as melanoma, head and neck, liver or kidney cancer. DNA of the CDR3: TGTGCCAGTAGTATGACGGGGGTTTATGGCTACACCTTC. It encodes CASSMTGVYGYTF.